Given below is one TCR beta chain in context. Its specificity is unknown. CDR1 MGHDK and CDR2 SYGVNS come from the germline V gene. Trimming took off 10 bases at V and 2 bases at J, with 15 bases between the two ends. This CDR3 comprises 13 residues. This sample was taken from a study of shared clonotypes between healthy human individuals. Assay execution took place at the deep level. The genomic DNA of each subset was split evenly across several immunoSEQ plates. Some clones are missing from TCRdb's copy, which holds only in-frame ones; the method was immunoSEQ multiplex PCR. Altogether about 1,500,000 clones are present, around 95% being singletons, with the ten largest covering roughly 1.2%. The study's findings and limits: Shared clonotypes across all four donors exceeded non-shared ones in generation probability. A few donors had around 5% of their naive CD4 clonotypes in common.

The sequenced material came from naive CD4+ T cells sorted from blood. The subset: CD45RA+ positively selected. The receptor comes from a man aged 25 to 45 in good health. The chain joins TRBV25-1 to TRBJ2-7, with TRBD2 as a possible D gene (5 bases). Written as DNA, the CDR3 is TGTGCCACTACGAACGGACTCGCCTACGAGCAGTACTTC. Translating it yields CATTNGLAYEQYF.